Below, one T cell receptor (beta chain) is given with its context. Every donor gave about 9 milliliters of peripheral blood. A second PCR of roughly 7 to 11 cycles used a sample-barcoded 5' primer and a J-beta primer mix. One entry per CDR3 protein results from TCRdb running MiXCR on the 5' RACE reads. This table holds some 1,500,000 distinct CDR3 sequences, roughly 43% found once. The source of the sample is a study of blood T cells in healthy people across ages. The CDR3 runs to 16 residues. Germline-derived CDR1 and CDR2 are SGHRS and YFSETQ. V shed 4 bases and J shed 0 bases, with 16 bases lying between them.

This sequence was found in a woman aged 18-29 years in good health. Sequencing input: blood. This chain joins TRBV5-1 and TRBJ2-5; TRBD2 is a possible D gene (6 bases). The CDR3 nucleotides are TGCGCCAGCAGCCCGGACTATACCCCATACCAAGAGACCCAGTACTTC. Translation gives CASSPDYTPYQETQYF. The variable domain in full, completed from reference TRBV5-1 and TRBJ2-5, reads KAGVTQTPRYLIKTRGQQVTLSCSPISGHRSVSWYQQTPGQGLQFLFEYFSETQRNKGNFPGRFSGRQFSNSRSEMNVSTLELGDSALYLCASSPDYTPYQETQYFGPGTRLLVL.